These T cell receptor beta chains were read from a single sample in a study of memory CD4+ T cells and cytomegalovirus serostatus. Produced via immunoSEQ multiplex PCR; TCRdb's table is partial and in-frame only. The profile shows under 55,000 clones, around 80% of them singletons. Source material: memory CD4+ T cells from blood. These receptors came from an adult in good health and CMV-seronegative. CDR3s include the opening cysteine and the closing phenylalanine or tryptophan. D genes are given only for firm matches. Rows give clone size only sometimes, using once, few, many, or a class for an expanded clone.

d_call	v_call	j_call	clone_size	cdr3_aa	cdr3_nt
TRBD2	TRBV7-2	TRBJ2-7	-	CASSLGTSREQYF	TGTGCCAGCAGCTTGGGGACTAGTAGAGAGCAGTACTTC
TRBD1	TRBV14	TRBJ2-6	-	CASSQARQGLSSGANVLTF	TGTGCCAGCAGCCAAGCTCGACAGGGGTTAAGCTCTGGGGCCAACGTCCTGACTTTC
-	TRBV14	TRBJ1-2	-	CASSPISYGGYTF	TGTGCCAGCAGCCCCATTTCCTATGGTGGCTACACCTTC
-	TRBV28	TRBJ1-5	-	CASRPPTGNNQPQHF	TGTGCCAGCAGACCACCTACAGGAAACAATCAGCCCCAGCATTTT
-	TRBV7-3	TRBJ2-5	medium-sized	CASSLVVQETQYF	TGTGCCAGCAGCTTAGTCGTCCAAGAGACCCAGTACTTC
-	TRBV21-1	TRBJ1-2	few	CASSTERQGRGYTF	TGTGCCAGCAGCACAGAGAGACAGGGTCGGGGCTACACCTTC
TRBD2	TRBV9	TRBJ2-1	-	CASSVWDSGSYNEQFF	TGTGCCAGCAGCGTATGGGATAGCGGGAGTTACAATGAGCAGTTCTTC
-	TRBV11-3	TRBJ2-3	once	CASSSGGTDTQYF	TGTGCCAGCAGCTCAGGGGGGACAGATACGCAGTATTTT
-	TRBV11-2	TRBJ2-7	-	CASSLVRGGEQYF	TGTGCCAGCAGCTTAGTGCGGGGCGGGGAGCAGTACTTC
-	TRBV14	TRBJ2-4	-	CASSQDRGF	TGTGCCAGCAGCCAAGATCGGGGGTTC
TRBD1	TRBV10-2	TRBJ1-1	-	CASGRDRVIEAFF	TGCGCCAGCGGCCGGGACAGGGTGATTGAAGCTTTCTTT
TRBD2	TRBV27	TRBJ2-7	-	CASKRDGTYEQYF	TGTGCCAGCAAGCGGGACGGGACCTACGAGCAGTACTTC
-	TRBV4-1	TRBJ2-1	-	CASSQDGWGEQQFF	TGCGCCAGCAGCCAAGATGGATGGGGGGAACAGCAGTTCTTC
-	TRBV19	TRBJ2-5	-	CASSGQGRGETQYF	TGTGCCAGTAGTGGGCAGGGTCGAGGGGAGACCCAGTACTTC
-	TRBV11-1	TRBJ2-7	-	CASSLDGQPSYEQYF	TGTGCCAGCAGCTTAGACGGGCAGCCGTCCTACGAGCAGTACTTC
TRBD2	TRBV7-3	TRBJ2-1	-	CASSFGTSGTNEQFF	TGTGCCAGCAGCTTTGGGACTAGCGGGACGAATGAGCAGTTCTTC
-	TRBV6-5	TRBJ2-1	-	CASSPPWGGDNEQFF	TGTGCCAGCAGCCCCCCGTGGGGTGGTGATAATGAGCAGTTCTTC
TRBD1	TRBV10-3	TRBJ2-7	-	CAISDTGQGSYEQYF	TGTGCCATCAGTGATACGGGACAGGGGTCCTACGAGCAGTACTTC
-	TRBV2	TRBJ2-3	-	CASSVDFTQYF	TGTGCCAGCAGTGTCGATTTCACGCAGTATTTT
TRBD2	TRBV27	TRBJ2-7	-	CASSPNPLLAGNYEQYF	TGTGCCAGCAGCCCCAACCCCTTACTAGCGGGCAATTACGAGCAGTACTTC
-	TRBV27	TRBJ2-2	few	CASSFSANTGELFF	TGTGCCAGCAGTTTCAGCGCTAACACCGGGGAGCTGTTTTTT
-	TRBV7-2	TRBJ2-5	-	CASSTRGGHQETQYF	TGTGCCAGCAGCACAAGGGGCGGGCACCAAGAGACCCAGTACTTC
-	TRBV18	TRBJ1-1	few	CASSPGEAVEAFF	TGTGCCAGCTCACCAGGGGAGGCCGTAGAAGCTTTCTTT
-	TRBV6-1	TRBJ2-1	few	CASSGSMGAPNEQFF	TGTGCCAGCAGTGGTTCTATGGGAGCGCCCAATGAGCAGTTCTTC
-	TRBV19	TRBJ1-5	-	CASSQEVGERQPQHF	TGTGCCAGTAGTCAAGAGGTGGGGGAGCGTCAGCCCCAGCATTTT
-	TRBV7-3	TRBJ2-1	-	CASSLRGGQYNEQFF	TGTGCCAGCAGCTTAAGAGGTGGACAGTACAATGAGCAGTTCTTC
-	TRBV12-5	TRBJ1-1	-	CASGPNVGTHMNTEAFF	TGTGCTAGTGGTCCCAATGTGGGGACCCACATGAACACTGAAGCTTTCTTT
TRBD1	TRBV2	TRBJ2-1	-	CASKAPGGSWNEQFF	TGTGCCAGCAAGGCCCCAGGGGGCAGTTGGAATGAGCAGTTCTTC
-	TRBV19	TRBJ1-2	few	CASKRDWSNYGYTF	TGTGCCAGTAAGAGGGATTGGTCTAACTATGGCTACACCTTC
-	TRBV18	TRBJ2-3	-	CASSSSTDTQYF	TGTGCCAGCTCGTCTAGCACAGATACGCAGTATTTT
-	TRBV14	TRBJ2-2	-	CASSQVLLTGELFF	TGTGCCAGCAGCCAAGTTCTTCTCACCGGGGAGCTGTTTTTT
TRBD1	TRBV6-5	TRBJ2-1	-	CASSYLPGQGANEQFF	TGTGCCAGCAGTTACCTACCGGGACAGGGGGCCAATGAGCAGTTCTTC
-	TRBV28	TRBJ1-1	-	CASSLPRRGAGTEAFF	TGTGCCAGCAGTTTGCCGCGGAGGGGAGCGGGCACTGAAGCTTTCTTT
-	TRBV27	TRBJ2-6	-	CASSLSITGANVLTF	TGTGCCAGCAGTTTATCGATTACTGGGGCCAACGTCCTGACTTTC
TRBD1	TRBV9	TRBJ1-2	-	CASSNRGRDAFYGYTF	TGTGCCAGCAGCAACAGGGGCCGGGACGCCTTCTATGGCTACACCTTC
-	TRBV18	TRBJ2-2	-	CASSPLSHTGELFF	TGTGCCAGCTCACCACTTAGTCACACCGGGGAGCTGTTTTTT
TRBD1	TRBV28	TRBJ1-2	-	CASSQGASHYGYTF	TGTGCCAGCAGCCAGGGGGCGTCGCACTATGGCTACACCTTC
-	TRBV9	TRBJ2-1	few	CASSVDGPANEQFF	TGTGCCAGCAGCGTAGACGGACCCGCCAATGAGCAGTTCTTC
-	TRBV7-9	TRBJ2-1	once	CASSRHRGLGLDNEQFF	TGTGCCAGCAGCCGACATAGGGGCCTGGGGCTGGACAATGAGCAGTTCTTC
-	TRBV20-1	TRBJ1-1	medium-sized	CSARTGGAFF	TGCAGTGCTCGGACGGGGGGAGCTTTCTTT
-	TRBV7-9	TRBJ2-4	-	CASSLVPMQSYLAKNIQYF	TGTGCCAGCAGCTTAGTTCCCATGCAGAGTTACCTAGCCAAAAACATTCAGTACTTC
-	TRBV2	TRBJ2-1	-	CASSETQGDEQFF	TGTGCCAGCAGCGAGACACAAGGGGATGAGCAGTTCTTC
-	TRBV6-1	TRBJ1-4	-	CASSEAVAGWKLFF	TGTGCCAGCAGTGAAGCGGTGGCAGGGTGGAAACTGTTTTTT
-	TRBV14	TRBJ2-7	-	CASSQVPSIAYEQYF	TGTGCCAGCAGCCAAGTTCCTAGCATTGCCTACGAGCAGTACTTC
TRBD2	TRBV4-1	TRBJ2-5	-	CASSHARAASGKRANRETQYF	TGCGCCAGCAGCCACGCCCGGGCGGCTAGCGGGAAGCGGGCAAATCGAGAGACCCAGTACTTC